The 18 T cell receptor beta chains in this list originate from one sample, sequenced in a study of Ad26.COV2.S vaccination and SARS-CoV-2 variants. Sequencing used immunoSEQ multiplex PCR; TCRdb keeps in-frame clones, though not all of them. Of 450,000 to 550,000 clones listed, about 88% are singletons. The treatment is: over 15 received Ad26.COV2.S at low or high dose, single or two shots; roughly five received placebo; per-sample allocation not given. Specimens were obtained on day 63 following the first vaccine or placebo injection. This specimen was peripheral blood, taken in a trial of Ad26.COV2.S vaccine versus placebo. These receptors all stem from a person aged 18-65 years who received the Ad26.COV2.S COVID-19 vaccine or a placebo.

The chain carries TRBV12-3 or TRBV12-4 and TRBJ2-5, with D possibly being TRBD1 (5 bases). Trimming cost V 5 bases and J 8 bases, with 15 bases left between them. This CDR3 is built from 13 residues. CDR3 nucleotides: TGTGCCAGCAGTGATCAGGGCCTTGCAACCCAGTACTTC. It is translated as CASSDQGLATQYF.

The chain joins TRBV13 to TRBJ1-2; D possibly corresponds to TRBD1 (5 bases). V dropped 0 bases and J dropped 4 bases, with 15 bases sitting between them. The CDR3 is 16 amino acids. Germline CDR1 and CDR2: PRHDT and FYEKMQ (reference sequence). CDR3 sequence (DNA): TGTGCCAGCAGCTTAGGTCGTCAGGGAAGTTTCTATGGCTACACCTTC. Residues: CASSLGRQGSFYGYTF.

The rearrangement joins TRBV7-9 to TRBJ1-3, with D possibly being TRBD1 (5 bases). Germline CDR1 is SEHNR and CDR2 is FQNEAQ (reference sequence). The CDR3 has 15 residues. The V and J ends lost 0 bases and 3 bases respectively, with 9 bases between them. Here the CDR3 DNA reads TGTGCCAGCAGCTTAGCCGGAACAGGTGGAAACACCATATATTTT. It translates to CASSLAGTGGNTIYF.

The CDR3 loop reads CASPDRGNSDTQYF. The CDR3 DNA is TGTGCCAGCCCGGACAGGGGGAATTCAGATACGCAGTATTTT. This chain uses TRBV3-1 (or the pseudogene TRBV3-2) with TRBJ2-3, with 10 bases matching TRBD1. The J segment lost 4 bases and the V segment lost 8 bases, leaving 6 bases of the junction unmatched. Germline CDR1 reads LGHDT; CDR2 reads YNNKEL (reference sequence). This CDR3 is 14 amino acids long.

For the CDR3, the DNA is TGTGCCAGCAGCCGGCTAGCGGGGGGGCCTTACGAGCAGTACTTC. It codes for CASSRLAGGPYEQYF. V and J are TRBV7-8 and TRBJ2-7; 12 bases map to TRBD2. Germline assignment: CDR1 SGHVS and CDR2 FQNEAQ. The CDR3 covers 15 residues. V shed 5 bases, J shed 4 bases, and the junction held 6 bases outside the gene matches. Combining the CDR3 with reference TRBV7-8 and TRBJ2-7 gives the whole variable domain GAGVSQSPRYKVAKRGQDVALRCDPISGHVSLFWYQQALGQGPEFLTYFQNEAQLDKSGLPSDRFFAERPEGSVSTLKIQRTQQEDSAVYLCASSRLAGGPYEQYFGPGTRLTVT.

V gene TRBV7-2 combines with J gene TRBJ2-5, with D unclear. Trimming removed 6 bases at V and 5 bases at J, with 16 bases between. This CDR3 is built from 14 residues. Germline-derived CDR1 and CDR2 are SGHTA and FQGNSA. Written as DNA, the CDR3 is TGTGCCAGCAGTTTCAGCAGGAAAGGGGAGACCCAGTACTTC. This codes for CASSFSRKGETQYF.

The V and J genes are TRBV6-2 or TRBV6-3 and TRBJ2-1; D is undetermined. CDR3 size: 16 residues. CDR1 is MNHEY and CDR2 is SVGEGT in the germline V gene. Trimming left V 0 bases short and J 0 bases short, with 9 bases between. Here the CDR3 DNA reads TGTGCCAGCAGTTACTCGAGGCGGAGCTCCTACAATGAGCAGTTCTTC. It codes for CASSYSRRSSYNEQFF.

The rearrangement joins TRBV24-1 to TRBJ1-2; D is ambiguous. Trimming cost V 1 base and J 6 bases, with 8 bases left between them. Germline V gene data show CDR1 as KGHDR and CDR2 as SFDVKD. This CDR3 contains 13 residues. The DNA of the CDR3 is TGTGCCACCAGTGATTTATCGGGAGATGGCTACACCTTC. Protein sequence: CATSDLSGDGYTF.

This CDR3 reads CAISESPHRGQSSYNEQFF. DNA for the CDR3: TGTGCCATCAGTGAGTCTCCACACAGGGGTCAAAGCTCCTACAATGAGCAGTTCTTC. The chain joins TRBV10-3 to TRBJ2-1, with 7 bases lining up with TRBD1. The V gene end was trimmed by 0 bases and the J gene end by 0 bases; junction bases not matched to a gene: 11. Germline V gene sequence: CDR1 ENHRY, CDR2 SYGVKD. The CDR3 is 19 residues long.

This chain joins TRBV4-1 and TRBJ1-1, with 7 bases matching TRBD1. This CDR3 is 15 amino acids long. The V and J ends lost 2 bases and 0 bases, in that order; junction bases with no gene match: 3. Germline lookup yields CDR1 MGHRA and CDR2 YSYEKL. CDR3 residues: CASSQPGQMNTEAFF. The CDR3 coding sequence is TGCGCCAGCAGCCAACCGGGACAGATGAACACTGAAGCTTTCTTT.

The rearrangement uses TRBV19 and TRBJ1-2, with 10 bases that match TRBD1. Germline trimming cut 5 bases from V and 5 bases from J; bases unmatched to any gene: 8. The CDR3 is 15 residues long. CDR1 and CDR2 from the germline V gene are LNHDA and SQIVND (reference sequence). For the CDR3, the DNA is TGTGCCAGTAGTCGCCGAGGACAGGGGGTTTATGGCTACACCTTC. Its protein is CASSRRGQGVYGYTF. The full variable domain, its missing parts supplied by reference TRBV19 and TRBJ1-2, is DGGITQSPKYLFRKEGQNVTLSCEQNLNHDAMYWYRQDPGQGLRLIYYSQIVNDFQKGDIAEGYSVSREKKESFPLTVTSAQKNPTAFYLCASSRRGQGVYGYTFGSGTRLTVV.

The CDR3 sequence is CASSPPETGVVKLFF. As DNA, the CDR3 is TGTGCCAGCAGCCCTCCCGAGACGGGGGTGGTAAAACTGTTTTTT. The rearrangement joins TRBV7-9 to TRBJ1-4; possible D gene TRBD1, 5 bases. The germline CDR1 and CDR2 sequences are SEHNR and FQNEAQ (reference sequence). The CDR3 has 15 residues. V was clipped by 5 bases and J by 10 bases, with 20 bases between them.

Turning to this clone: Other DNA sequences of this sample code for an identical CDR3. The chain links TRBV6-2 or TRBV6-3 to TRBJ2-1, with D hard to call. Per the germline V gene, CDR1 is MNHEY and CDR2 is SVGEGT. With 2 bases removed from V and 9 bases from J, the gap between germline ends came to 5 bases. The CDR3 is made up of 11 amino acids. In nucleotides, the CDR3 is TGTGCCAGCAGTTACAACGGTGAGCAGTTCTTC. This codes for CASSYNGEQFF.

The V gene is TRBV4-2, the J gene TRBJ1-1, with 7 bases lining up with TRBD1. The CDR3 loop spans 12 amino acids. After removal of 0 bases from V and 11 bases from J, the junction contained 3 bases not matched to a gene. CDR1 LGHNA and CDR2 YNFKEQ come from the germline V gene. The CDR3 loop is CASSQEEGAAFF. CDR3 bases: TGTGCCAGCAGCCAAGAGGAGGGGGCTGCTTTCTTT.

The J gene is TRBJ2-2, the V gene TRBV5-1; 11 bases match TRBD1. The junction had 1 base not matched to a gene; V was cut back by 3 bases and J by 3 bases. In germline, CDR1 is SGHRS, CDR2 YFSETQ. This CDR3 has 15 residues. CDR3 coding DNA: TGCGCCAGCAGCTCGGGACAGGGGGACACCGGGGAGCTGTTTTTT. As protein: CASSSGQGDTGELFF.

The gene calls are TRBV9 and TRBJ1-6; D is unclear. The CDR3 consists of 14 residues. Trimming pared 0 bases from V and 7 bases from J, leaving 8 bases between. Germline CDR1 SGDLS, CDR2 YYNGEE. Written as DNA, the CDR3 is TGTGCCAGCAGCGTAGAGGGAGAGAATTCACCCCTCCACTTT. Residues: CASSVEGENSPLHF.

CDR3 sequence (DNA): TGTGCCAGCAGTCTAGCGGGAAGGAATTCACCCCTCCACTTT. Protein sequence: CASSLAGRNSPLHF. V is TRBV2 and J is TRBJ1-6; D gene uncertain. The length of the CDR3 is 14 residues. Deletions cut 5 bases from V and 7 bases from J, with 12 bases between. The V gene's germline CDR1 is SNHLY and CDR2 FYNNEI.

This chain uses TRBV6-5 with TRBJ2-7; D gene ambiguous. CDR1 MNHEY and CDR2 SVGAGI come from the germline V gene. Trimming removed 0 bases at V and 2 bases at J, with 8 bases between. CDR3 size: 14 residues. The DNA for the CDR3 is TGTGCCAGCAGTTACTCGACGGTACCCTACGAGCAGTACTTC. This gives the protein CASSYSTVPYEQYF.